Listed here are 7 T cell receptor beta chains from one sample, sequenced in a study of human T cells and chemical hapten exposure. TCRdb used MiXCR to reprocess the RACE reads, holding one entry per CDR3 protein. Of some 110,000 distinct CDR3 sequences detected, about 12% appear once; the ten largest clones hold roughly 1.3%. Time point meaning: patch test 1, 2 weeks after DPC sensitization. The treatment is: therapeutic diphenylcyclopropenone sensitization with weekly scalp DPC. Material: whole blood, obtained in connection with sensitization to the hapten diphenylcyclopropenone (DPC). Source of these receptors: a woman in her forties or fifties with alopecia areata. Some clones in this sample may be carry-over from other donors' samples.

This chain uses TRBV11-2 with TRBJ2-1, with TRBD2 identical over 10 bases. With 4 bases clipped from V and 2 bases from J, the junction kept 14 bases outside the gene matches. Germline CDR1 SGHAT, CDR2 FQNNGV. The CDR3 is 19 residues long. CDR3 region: CASSSRTSGLPTAYNEQFF. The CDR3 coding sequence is TGTGCCAGCAGCTCCCGGACTAGCGGCCTACCAACCGCCTACAATGAGCAGTTCTTC.

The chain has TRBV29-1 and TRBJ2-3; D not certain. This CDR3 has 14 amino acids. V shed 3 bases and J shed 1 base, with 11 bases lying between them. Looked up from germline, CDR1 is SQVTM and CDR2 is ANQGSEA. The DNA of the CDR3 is TGCAGCGTTGACTTCGACTTCGGCACAGATACGCAGTATTTT. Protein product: CSVDFDFGTDTQYF.

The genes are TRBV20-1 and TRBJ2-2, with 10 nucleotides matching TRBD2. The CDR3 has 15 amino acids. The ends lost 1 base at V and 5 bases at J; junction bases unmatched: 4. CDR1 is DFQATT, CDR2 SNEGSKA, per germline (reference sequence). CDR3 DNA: TGCAGTGCTAGAGGACTACTAGCGGGGACCGGGGAGCTGTTTTTT. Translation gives CSARGLLAGTGELFF.

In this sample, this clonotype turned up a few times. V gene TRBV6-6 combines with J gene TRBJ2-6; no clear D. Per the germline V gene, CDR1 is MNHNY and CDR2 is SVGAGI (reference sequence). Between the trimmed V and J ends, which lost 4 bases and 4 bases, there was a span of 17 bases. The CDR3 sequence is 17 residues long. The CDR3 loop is CASSSILSTVGANVLTF. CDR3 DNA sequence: TGTGCCAGCAGTTCCATACTCAGCACAGTGGGGGCCAACGTCCTGACTTTC.

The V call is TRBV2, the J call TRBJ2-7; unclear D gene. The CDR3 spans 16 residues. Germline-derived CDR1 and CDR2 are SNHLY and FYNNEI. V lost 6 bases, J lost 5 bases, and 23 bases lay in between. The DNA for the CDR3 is TGTGCCAGCAGCGAGACTTCGACAAGCTCCGCCGACGAGCAGTACTTC. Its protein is CASSETSTSSADEQYF. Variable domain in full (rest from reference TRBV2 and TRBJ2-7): EPEVTQTPSHQVTQMGQEVILRCVPISNHLYFYWYRQILGQKVEFLVSFYNNEISEKSEIFDDQFSVERPDGSNFTLKIRSTKLEDSAMYFCASSETSTSSADEQYFGPGTRLTVT.

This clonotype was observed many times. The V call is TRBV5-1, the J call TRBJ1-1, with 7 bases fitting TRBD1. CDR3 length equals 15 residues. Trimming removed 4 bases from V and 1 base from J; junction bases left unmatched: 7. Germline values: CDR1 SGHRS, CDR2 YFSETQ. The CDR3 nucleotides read TGCGCCAGCAGCACGACCGGGACAGAGAACACTGAAGCTTTCTTT. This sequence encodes CASSTTGTENTEAFF.

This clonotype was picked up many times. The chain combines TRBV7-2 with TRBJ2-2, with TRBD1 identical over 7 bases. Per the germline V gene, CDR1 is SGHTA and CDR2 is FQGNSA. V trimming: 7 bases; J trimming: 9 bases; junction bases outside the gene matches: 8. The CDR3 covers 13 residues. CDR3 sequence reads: CASNRQGGRELFF. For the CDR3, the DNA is TGTGCCAGCAACCGACAGGGCGGCCGGGAGCTGTTTTTT.